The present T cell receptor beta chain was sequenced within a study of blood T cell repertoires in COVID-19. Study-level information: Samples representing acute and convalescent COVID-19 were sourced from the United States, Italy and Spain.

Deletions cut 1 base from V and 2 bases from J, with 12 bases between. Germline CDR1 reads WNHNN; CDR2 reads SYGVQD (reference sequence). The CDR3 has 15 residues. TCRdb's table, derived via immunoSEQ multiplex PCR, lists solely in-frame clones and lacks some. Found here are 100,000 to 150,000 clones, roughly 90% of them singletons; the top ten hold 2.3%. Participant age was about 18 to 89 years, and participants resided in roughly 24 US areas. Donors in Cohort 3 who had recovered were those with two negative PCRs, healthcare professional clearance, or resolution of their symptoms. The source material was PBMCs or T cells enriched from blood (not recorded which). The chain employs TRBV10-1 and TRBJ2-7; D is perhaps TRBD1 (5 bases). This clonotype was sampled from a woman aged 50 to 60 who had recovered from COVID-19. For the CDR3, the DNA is TGCGCCAGCAGTGAGTTTGGGGCCCCTACCTACGAGCAGTACTTC. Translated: CASSEFGAPTYEQYF.